This paragraph reports one TCR beta chain. This specimen comes from a study of T cell responses to AZD1222 COVID-19 vaccine. Sequenced by immunoSEQ multiplex PCR; TCRdb stores in-frame clones only, minus some. The table has 100,000 to 150,000 clones, 80% to 90% seen once. This CDR3 comprises 13 residues. Germline values: CDR1 SEHNR, CDR2 FQNEAQ (reference sequence). With 5 bases removed from V and 6 bases from J, the gap between germline ends came to 13 bases. Sequenced here: peripheral blood, sampled on day 0 of AZD1222 vaccination. The sequence was collected from an adult in good health. The chain uses TRBV7-9 and TRBJ1-1; D is undetermined. CDR3 amino acids: CASSPARHPEAFF. The CDR3 DNA sequence: TGTGCCAGCAGCCCAGCACGTCACCCTGAAGCTTTCTTT.